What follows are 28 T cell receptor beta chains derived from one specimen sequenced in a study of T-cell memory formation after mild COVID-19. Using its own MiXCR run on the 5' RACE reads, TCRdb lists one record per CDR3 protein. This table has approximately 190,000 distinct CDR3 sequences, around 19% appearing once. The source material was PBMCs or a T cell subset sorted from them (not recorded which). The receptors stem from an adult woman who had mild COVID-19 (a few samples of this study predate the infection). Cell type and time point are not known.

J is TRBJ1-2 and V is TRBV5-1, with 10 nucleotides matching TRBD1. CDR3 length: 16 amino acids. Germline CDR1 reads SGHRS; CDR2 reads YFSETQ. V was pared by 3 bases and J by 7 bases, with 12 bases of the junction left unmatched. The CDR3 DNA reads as TGCGCCAGCAGCTGGGACAGGGGCCCGTCTTGGTTTGGCTACACCTTC. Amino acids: CASSWDRGPSWFGYTF.

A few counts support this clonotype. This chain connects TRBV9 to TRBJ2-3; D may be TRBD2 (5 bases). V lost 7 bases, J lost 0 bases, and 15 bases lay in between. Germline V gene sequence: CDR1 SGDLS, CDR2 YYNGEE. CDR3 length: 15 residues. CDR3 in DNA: TGTGCCAGCTCGAACGGGGAGACTAGCACAGATACGCAGTATTTT. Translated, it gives CASSNGETSTDTQYF.

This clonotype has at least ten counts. The DNA of the CDR3 is TGTGCCAGCTCACGAGATTACGAGCAGTACTTC. Translating it yields CASSRDYEQYF. The chain is built from TRBV18 and TRBJ2-7, with D unresolved. Deletions cut 4 bases from V and 4 bases from J, with 5 bases between. Germline CDR1 is KGHSH and CDR2 is LQKENI. The length of the CDR3 is 11 residues.

CDR3 coding DNA: TGTGCCACCAGTGATGTCTCCCCGAATGAGCAGTTCTTC. Its translation is CATSDVSPNEQFF. This chain connects TRBV24-1 to TRBJ2-1; D is uncertain. Germline loops: CDR1 KGHDR, CDR2 SFDVKD. The V and J ends lost 3 bases and 7 bases respectively, with 9 bases between them. The CDR3 runs to 13 residues.

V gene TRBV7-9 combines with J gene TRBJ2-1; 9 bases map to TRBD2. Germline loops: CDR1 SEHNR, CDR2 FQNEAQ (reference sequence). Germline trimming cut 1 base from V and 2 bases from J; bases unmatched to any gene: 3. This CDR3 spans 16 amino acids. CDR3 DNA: TGTGCCAGCAGCTTAGGTGCGGGGGGGCCCTACAATGAGCAGTTCTTC. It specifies CASSLGAGGPYNEQFF.

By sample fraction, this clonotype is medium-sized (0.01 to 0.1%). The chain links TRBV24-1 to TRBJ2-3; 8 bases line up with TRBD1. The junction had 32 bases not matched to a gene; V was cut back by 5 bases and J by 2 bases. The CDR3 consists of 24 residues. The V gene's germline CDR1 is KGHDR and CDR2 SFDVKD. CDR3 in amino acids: CATSGHLSRNPGQARRTNTDTQYF. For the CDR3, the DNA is TGTGCCACCAGTGGTCACCTCTCACGGAACCCGGGACAGGCCCGGAGGACGAACACAGATACGCAGTATTTT.

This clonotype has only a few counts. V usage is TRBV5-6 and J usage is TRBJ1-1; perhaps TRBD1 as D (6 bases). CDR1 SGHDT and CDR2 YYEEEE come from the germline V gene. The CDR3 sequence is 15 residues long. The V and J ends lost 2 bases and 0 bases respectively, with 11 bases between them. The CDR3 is CASSFFQGMNTEAFF. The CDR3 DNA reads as TGTGCCAGCAGCTTCTTTCAGGGGATGAACACTGAAGCTTTCTTT.

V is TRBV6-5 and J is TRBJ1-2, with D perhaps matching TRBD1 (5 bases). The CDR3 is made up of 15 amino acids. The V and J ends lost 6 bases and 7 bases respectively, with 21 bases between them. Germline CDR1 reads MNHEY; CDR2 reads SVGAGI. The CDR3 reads CASRASAGQRGGYTF. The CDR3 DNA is TGTGCCAGCAGGGCCTCTGCAGGGCAGCGTGGTGGCTACACCTTC.

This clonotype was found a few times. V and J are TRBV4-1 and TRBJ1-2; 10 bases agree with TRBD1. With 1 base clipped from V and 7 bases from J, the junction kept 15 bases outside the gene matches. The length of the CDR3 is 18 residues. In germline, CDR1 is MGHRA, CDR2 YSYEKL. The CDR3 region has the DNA TGCGCCAGCAGCCAAGGTCTCCGGGACAGGGGACAAACGGCTGGCTACACCTTC. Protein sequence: CASSQGLRDRGQTAGYTF.

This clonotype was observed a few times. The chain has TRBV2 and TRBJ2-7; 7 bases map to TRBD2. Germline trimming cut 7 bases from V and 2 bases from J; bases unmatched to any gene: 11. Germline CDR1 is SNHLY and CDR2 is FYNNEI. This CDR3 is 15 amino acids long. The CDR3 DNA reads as TGTGCCAGCACTCCCAACGGGCTAGCGGCCTACGAGCAGTACTTC. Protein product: CASTPNGLAAYEQYF.

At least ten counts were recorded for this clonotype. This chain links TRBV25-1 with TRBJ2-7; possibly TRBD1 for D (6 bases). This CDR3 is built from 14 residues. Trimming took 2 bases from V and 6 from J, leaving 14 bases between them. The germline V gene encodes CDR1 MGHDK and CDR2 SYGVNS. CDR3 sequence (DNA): TGTGCCAGCAGTGAAGGTGGGGACACCCTCGAGCAGTACTTC. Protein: CASSEGGDTLEQYF.

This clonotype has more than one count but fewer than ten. Here the CDR3 DNA reads TGCGCCAGCAGCTCTAGACAGACCTTGAACACTGAAGCTTTCTTT. As protein: CASSSRQTLNTEAFF. J is TRBJ1-1 and V is TRBV5-1; TRBD1 is a possible D gene (5 bases). Germline values: CDR1 SGHRS, CDR2 YFSETQ. There are 15 residues in the CDR3. V lost 3 bases and J 0 bases, leaving 12 bases between the germline ends.

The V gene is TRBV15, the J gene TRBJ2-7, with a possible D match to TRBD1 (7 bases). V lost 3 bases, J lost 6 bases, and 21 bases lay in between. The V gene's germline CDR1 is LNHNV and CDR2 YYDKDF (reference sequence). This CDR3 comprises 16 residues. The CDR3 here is CATSSPRRGVNSEQYF. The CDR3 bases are TGTGCCACCAGCAGCCCTCGCAGGGGGGTTAATTCCGAGCAGTACTTC.

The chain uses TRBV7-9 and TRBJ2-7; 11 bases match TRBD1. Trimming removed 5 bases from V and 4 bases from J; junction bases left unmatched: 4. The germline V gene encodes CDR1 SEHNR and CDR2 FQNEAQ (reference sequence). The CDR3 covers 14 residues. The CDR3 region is CASSHGTGGYEQYF. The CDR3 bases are TGTGCCAGCAGCCACGGGACAGGGGGTTACGAGCAGTACTTC.

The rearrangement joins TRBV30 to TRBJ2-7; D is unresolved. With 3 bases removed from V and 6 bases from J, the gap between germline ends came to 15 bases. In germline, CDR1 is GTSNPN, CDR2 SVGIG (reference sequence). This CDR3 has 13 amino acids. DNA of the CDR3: TGTGCCTGGAGAGTGACCTGGAGATCCGAGCAGTACTTC. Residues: CAWRVTWRSEQYF.

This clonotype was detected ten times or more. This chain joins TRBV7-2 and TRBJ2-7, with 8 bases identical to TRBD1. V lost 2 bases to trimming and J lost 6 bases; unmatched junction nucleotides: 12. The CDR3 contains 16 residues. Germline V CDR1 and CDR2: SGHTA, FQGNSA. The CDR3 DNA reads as TGTGCCAGCAGCTTAAGGACAGGGACGGGTGGAGGCGAGCAGTACTTC. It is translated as CASSLRTGTGGGEQYF.

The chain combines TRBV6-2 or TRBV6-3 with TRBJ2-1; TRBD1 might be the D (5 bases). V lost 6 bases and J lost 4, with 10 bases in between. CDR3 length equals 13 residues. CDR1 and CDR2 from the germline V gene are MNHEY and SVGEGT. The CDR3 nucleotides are TGTGCCAGCAGAGGGGCGGCATACAATGAGCAGTTCTTC. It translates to CASRGAAYNEQFF.

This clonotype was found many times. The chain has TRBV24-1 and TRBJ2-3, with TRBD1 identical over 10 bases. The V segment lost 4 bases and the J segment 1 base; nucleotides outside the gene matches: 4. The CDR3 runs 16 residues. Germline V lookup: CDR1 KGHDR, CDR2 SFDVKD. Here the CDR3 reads CATSEPGTGGTDTQYF. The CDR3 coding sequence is TGTGCCACCAGTGAGCCCGGGACAGGGGGCACAGATACGCAGTATTTT.

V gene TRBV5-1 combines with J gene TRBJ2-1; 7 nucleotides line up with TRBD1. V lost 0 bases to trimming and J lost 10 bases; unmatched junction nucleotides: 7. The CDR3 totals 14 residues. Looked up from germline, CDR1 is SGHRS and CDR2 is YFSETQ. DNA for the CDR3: TGCGCCAGCAGCTTGGGAGAGGGGGCGAAAGAGCAGTTCTTC. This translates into CASSLGEGAKEQFF.

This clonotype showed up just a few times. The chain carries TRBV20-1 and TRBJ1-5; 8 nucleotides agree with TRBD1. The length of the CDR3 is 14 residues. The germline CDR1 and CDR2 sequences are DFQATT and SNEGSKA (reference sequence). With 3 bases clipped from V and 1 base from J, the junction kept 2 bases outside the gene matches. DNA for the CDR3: TGCAGTGCTAGCAGGGGGCCCAGCAATCAGCCCCAGCATTTT. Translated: CSASRGPSNQPQHF.

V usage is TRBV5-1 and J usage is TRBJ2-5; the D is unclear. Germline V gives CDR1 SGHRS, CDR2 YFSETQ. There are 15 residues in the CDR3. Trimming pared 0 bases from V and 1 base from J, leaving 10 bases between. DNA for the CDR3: TGCGCCAGCAGCTTGGGCTTGGGTCTCCAAGAGACCCAGTACTTC. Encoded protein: CASSLGLGLQETQYF.

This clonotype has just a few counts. The CDR3 DNA sequence: TGTGCCTGGAGTCAACAGGGGAATACGCAGTATTTT. It codes for CAWSQQGNTQYF. This chain joins TRBV30 and TRBJ2-3; TRBD1 matches 7 bases. V gave up 2 bases and J gave up 7 bases; unmatched junction bases: 3. The CDR3 loop spans 12 amino acids. Germline CDR1 reads GTSNPN; CDR2 reads SVGIG (reference sequence).

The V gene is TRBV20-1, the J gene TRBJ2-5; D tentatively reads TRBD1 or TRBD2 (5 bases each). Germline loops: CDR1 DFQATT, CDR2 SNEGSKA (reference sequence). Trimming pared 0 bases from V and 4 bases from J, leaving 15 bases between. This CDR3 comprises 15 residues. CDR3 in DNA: TGCAGTGCTAGAGATGCCGGGGACCCCGGAGAGACCCAGTACTTC. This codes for CSARDAGDPGETQYF.

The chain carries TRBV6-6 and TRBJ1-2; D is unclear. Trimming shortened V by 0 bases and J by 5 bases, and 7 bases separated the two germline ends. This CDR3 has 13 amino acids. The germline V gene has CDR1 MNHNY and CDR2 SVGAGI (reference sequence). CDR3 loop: CASSYSGGYGYTF. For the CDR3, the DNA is TGTGCCAGCAGTTACTCGGGCGGTTATGGCTACACCTTC.

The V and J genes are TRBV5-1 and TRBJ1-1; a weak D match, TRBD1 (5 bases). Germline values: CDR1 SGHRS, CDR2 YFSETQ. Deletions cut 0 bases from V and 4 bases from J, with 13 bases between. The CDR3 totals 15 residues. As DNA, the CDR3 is TGCGCCAGCAGCTTGGGGGGTTCGAGGGGCACTGAAGCTTTCTTT. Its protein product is CASSLGGSRGTEAFF.

In nucleotides, the CDR3 is TGTGCCAGCAGGACAGGGTCGGAGACCCAGTACTTC. Its protein is CASRTGSETQYF. The V gene is TRBV7-2, the J gene TRBJ2-5, with 7 bases lining up with TRBD1. V lost 6 bases, J lost 5 bases, and 3 bases stayed unmatched. CDR1 is SGHTA, CDR2 FQGNSA, per germline. The CDR3 has 12 residues.

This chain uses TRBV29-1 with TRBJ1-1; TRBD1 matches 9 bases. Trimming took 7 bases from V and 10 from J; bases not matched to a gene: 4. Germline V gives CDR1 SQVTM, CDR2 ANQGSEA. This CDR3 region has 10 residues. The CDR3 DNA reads TGCAGCGGGGGACAGGGACCAGCTTTCTTT. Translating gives CSGGQGPAFF. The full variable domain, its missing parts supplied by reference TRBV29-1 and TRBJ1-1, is SAVISQKPSRDICQRGTSLTIQCQVDSQVTMMFWYRQQPGQSLTLIATANQGSEATYESGFVIDKFPISRPNLTFSTLTVSNMSPEDSSIYLCSGGQGPAFFGQGTRLTVV.

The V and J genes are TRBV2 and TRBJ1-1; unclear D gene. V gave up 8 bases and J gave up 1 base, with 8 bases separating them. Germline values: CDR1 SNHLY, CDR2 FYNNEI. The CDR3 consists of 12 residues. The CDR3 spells CASVKENTEAFF. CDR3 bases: TGTGCCAGCGTCAAAGAGAACACTGAAGCTTTCTTT.